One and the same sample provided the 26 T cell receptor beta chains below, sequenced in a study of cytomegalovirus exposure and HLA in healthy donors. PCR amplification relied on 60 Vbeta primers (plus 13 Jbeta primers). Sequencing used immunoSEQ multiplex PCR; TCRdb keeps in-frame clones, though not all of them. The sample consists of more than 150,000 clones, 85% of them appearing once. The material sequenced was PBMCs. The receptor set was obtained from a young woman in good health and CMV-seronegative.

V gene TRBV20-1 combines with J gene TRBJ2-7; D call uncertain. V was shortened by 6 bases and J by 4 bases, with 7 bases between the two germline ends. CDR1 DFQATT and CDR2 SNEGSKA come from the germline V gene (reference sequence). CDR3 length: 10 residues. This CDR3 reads CSAAEYEQYF. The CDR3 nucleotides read TGCAGTGCCGCGGAGTACGAGCAGTACTTC.

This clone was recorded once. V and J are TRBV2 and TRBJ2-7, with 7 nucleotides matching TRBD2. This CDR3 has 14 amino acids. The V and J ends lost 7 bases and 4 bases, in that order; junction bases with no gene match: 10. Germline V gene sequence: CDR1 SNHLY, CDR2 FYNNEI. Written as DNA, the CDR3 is TGTGCCAGCAAGCCCCCAACTAGCGCTTACGAGCAGTACTTC. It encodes CASKPPTSAYEQYF. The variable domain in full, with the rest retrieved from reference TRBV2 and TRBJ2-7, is EPEVTQTPSHQVTQMGQEVILRCVPISNHLYFYWYRQILGQKVEFLVSFYNNEISEKSEIFDDQFSVERPDGSNFTLKIRSTKLEDSAMYFCASKPPTSAYEQYFGPGTRLTVT.

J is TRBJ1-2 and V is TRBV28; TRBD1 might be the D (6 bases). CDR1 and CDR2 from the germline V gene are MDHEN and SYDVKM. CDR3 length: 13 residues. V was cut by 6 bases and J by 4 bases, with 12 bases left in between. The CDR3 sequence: CASRVAGVYGYTF. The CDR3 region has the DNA TGTGCCAGCAGAGTGGCAGGGGTCTATGGCTACACCTTC.

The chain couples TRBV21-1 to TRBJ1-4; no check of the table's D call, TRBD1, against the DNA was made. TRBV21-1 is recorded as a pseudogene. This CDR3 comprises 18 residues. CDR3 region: CASRGLKDRRPTNEKLFF. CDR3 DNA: TGTGCCAGCAGGGGTCTGAAGGACAGAAGACCAACTAATGAAAAACTGTTTTTT.

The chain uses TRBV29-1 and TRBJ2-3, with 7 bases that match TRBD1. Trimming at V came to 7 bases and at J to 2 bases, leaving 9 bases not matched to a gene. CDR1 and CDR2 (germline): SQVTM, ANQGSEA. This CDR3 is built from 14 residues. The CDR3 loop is CSGVRDRDTDTQYF. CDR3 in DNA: TGCAGCGGAGTCCGGGACAGAGACACAGATACGCAGTATTTT.

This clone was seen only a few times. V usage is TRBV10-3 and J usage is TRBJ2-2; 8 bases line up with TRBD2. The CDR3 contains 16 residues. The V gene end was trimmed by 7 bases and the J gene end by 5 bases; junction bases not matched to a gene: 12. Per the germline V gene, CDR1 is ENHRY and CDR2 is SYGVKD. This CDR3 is CAITSGGAPGTGELFF. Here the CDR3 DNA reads TGTGCCATCACCTCGGGGGGGGCGCCGGGAACCGGGGAGCTGTTTTTT.

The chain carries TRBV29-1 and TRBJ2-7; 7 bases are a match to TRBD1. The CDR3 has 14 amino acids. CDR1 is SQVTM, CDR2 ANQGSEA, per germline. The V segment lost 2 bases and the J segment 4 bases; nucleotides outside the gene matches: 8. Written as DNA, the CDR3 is TGCAGCGTTGAACAGGGACAGCCCAATTACGAGCAGTACTTC. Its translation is CSVEQGQPNYEQYF.

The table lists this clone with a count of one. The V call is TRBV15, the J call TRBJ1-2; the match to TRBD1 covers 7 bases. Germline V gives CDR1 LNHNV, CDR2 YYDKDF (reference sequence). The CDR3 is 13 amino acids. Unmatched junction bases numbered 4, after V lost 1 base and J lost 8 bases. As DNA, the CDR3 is TGTGCCACCAGCAGAGGACAGGGAGAGGGCTACACCTTC. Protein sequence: CATSRGQGEGYTF. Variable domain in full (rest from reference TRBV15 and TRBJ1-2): DAMVIQNPRYQVTQFGKPVTLSCSQTLNHNVMYWYQQKSSQAPKLLFHYYDKDFNNEADTPDNFQSRRPNTSFCFLDIRSPGLGDTAMYLCATSRGQGEGYTFGSGTRLTVV.

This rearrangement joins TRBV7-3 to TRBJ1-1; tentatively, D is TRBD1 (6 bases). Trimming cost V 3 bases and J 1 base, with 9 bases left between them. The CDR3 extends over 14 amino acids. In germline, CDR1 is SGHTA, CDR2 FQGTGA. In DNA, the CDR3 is TGTGCCAGCAGCTTTCTAGGGGGGAACACTGAAGCTTTCTTT. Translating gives CASSFLGGNTEAFF.

The CDR3 region is CASSLAPSVPGGWGEQYF. The CDR3, as DNA: TGCGCCAGCAGCTTGGCCCCTAGCGTTCCGGGTGGCTGGGGCGAGCAGTACTTC. This chain joins TRBV5-1 and TRBJ2-7; TRBD2 is a possible D gene (6 bases). This CDR3 is 18 amino acids long. Trimming removed 0 bases from V and 6 bases from J, with 25 bases in between. Germline CDR1 is SGHRS and CDR2 is YFSETQ.

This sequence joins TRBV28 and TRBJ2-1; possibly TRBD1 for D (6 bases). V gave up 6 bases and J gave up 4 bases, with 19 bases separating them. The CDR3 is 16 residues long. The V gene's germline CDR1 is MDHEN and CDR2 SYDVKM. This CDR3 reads CASSRIRIGTYNEQFF. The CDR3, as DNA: TGTGCCAGCAGCCGCATACGTATCGGGACATACAATGAGCAGTTCTTC.

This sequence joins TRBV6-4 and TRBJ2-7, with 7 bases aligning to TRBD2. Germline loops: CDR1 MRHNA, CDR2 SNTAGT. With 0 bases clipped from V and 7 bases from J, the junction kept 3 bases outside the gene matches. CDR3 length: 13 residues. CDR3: CASSDSLGGEQYF. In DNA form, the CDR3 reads TGTGCCAGCAGTGACTCTTTGGGGGGGGAGCAGTACTTC.

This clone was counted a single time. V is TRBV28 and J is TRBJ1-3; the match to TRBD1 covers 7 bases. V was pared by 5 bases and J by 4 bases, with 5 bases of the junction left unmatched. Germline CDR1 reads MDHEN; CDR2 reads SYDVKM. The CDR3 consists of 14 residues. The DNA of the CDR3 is TGTGCCAGCAGTATGACAGGGATCGGAAACACCATATATTTT. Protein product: CASSMTGIGNTIYF.

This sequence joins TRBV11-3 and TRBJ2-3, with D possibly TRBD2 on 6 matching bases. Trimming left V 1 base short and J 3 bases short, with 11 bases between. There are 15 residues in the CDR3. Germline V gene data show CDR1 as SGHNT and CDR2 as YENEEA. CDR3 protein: CASSLGIGSTDTQYF. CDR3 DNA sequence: TGTGCCAGCAGCTTAGGTATCGGGAGTACAGATACGCAGTATTTT.

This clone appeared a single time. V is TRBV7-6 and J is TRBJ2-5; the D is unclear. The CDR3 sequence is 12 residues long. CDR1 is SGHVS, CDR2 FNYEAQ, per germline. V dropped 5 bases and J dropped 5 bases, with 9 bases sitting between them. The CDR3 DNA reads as TGTGCCAGCAGCCCCACCGGGGAGACCCAGTACTTC. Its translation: CASSPTGETQYF.

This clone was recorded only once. Written as DNA, the CDR3 is TGCGCCAGCAGCCAAGATGAGACTAGCGGGTCAGTCAGTGAGCAGTTCTTC. It is translated as CASSQDETSGSVSEQFF. The chain uses TRBV4-1 and TRBJ2-1, with 10 positions matching TRBD2. The CDR3 is 17 residues long. With V trimmed by 0 bases and J by 9 bases, 11 bases remained unmatched. The V gene's germline CDR1 is MGHRA and CDR2 YSYEKL.

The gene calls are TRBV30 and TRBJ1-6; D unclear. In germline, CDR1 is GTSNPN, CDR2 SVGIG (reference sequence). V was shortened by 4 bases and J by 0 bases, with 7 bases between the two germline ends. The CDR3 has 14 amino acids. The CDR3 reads CAWKTSSYNSPLHF. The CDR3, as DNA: TGTGCCTGGAAGACTAGCTCCTATAATTCACCCCTCCACTTT.

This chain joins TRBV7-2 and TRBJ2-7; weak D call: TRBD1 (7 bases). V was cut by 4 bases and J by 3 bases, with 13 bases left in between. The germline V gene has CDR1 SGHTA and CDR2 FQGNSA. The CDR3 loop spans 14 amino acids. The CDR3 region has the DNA TGTGCCAGCAGCTCTGTGCAGGGGGGCTACGAGCAGTACTTC. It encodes CASSSVQGGYEQYF.

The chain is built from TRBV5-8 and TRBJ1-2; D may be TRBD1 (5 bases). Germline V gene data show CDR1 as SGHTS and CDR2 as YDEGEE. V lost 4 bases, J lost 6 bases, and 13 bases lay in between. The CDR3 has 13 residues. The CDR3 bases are TGTGCCAGCAGCCCCGGGACTTCTCATGGCTACACCTTC. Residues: CASSPGTSHGYTF.

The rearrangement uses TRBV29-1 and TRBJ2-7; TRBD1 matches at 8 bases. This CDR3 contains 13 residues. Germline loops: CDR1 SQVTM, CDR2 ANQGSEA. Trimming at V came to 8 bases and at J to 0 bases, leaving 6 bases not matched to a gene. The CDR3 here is CSHSGTGSYEQYF. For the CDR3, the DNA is TGCAGCCATTCGGGGACAGGCTCCTACGAGCAGTACTTC.

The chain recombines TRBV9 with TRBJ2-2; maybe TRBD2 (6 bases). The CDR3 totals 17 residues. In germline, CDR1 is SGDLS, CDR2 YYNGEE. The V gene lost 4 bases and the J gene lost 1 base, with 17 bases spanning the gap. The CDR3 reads CASSPPPGTRNTGELFF. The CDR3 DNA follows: TGTGCCAGCAGCCCCCCGCCAGGGACTCGGAACACCGGGGAGCTGTTTTTT. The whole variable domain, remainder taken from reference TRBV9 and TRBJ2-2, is DSGVTQTPKHLITATGQRVTLRCSPRSGDLSVYWYQQSLDQGLQFLIQYYNGEERAKGNILERFSAQQFPDLHSELNLSSLELGDSALYFCASSPPPGTRNTGELFFGEGSRLTVL.

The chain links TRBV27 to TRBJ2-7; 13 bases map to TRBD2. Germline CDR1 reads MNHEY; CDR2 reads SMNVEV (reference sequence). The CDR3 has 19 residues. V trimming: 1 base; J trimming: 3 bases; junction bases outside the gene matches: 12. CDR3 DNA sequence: TGTGCCAGCAGTTTATGGACTAGCGGGAGAGATGTGGGCTACTACGAGCAGTACTTC. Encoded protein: CASSLWTSGRDVGYYEQYF.

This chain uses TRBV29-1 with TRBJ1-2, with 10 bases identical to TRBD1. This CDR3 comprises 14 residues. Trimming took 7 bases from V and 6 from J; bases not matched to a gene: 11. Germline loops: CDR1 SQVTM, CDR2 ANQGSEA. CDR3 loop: CSASGGGQGNGYTF. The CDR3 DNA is TGCAGCGCGTCTGGAGGGGGACAGGGGAATGGCTACACCTTC.

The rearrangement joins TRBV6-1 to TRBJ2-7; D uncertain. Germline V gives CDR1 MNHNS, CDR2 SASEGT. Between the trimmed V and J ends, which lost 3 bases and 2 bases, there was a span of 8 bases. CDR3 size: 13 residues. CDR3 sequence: CASSEVGPYEQYF. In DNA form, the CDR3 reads TGTGCCAGCAGTGAGGTCGGTCCCTACGAGCAGTACTTC.

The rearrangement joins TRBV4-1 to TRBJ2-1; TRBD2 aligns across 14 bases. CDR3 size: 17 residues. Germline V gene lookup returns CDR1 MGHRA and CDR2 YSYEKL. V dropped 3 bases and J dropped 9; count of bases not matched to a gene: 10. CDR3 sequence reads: CASSQPLTSGRAGEQFF. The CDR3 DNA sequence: TGCGCCAGCAGCCAGCCCCTGACTAGCGGGAGGGCGGGTGAGCAGTTCTTC.

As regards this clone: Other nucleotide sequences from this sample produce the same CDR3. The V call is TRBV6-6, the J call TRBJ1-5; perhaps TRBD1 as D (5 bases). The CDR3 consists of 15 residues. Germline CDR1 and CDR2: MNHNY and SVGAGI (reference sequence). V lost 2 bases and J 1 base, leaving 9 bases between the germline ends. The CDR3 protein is CASSYGQGSNQPQHF. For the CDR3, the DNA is TGTGCCAGCAGTTACGGGCAGGGCAGCAATCAGCCCCAGCATTTT.